This T cell receptor beta chain stems from a study of breast tumors, draining lymph nodes, adjacent tissues. Study conclusions and caveats: Findings are consistent with lymph node origin and intratumoral expansion of most tumor T cells. Data only fit, rather than demonstrated, lymph node origin of most tumor T cells. Tumor TCR diversity was below lymph nodes but above nontumor tissue. Tumor and nontumor repertoires were significantly more similar in luminal-like than in basal-like breast cancer.

One entry per CDR3 protein results from TCRdb running MiXCR on the multiplex PCR reads. The data show around 120,000 distinct CDR3 sequences, with 15% to 20% seen just once and 3% to 4% held by the top ten. The CDR3 covers 16 residues. CDR1 and CDR2 (germline): MNHEY, SVGAGI. V was cut by 2 bases and J by 2 bases, with 13 bases left in between. Concerning this clonotype: Its antigen is not known. A much larger clone differs from this one at a single base, so this may be a read error.

Samples came from axillary lymph nodes draining the breast cancer. The rearrangement links TRBV6-5 to TRBJ1-3; D is ambiguous. This TCR was sampled from a female donor with breast cancer. Some clones in this sample may be carry-over from other donors' samples. Sequencing used axillary lymph node tissue. CDR3 sequence (DNA): TGTGCCAGCAGTTACATCTTGCCGAGCCCTGGAAACACCATATATTTT. It codes for CASSYILPSPGNTIYF.